This T cell receptor (beta chain) derives from a study of identical twins. It was template switching that added a universal primer site, and there were unique molecular identifiers on the cDNA. TCRdb redid the calling of the 5' RACE reads with MiXCR, one entry per CDR3 protein. Of under 350,000 distinct CDR3 sequences detected, 9.5% appear once; the ten largest clones hold approximately 7%. Study-level results: In monozygotic twins, models underestimated the sharing of out-of-frame TCR alpha. Beta clonotypes that were abundant in cord blood contained fewer insertions, a pattern absent from memory repertoires. Diverse VJ usage suggested most zero-insertion clonotypes were not invariant T cells.

V gave up 0 bases and J gave up 9 bases, with 9 bases separating them. The CDR3 covers 13 residues. Germline V gene lookup returns CDR1 MNHEY and CDR2 SMNVEV (reference sequence). About this clonotype itself: The antigen is undetermined.

The data were also submitted as part of a second study, on yellow fever vaccine responses in identical twins.

The clonotype originates from a woman aged 18 to 35 in good health. What was sequenced was CD8+ T cells sorted from blood. V usage is TRBV27 and J usage is TRBJ2-4, with unresolved D. The CDR3 coding sequence is TGTGCCAGCAGTTTATCGTGGGTAGGCATTCAGTACTTC. This encodes CASSLSWVGIQYF.